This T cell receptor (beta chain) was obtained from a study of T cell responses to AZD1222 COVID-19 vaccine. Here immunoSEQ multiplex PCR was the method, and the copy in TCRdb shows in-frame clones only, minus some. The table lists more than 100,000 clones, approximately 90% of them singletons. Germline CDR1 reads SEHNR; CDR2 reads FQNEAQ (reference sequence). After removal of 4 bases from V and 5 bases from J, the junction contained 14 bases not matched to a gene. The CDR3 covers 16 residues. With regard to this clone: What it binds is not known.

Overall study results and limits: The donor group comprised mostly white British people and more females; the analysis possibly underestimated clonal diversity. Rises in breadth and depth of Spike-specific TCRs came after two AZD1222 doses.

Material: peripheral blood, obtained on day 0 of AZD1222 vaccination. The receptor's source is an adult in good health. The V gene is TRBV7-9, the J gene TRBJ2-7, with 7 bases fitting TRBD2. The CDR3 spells CASSSKSGTIRDEQYF. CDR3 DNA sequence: TGTGCCAGCAGCTCTAAATCCGGGACTATTAGGGACGAGCAGTACTTC.